This T cell receptor (beta chain) was obtained from a study of T cell changes during pregnancy in multiple sclerosis. Per germline, CDR1 MNHNS and CDR2 SASEGT. This CDR3 is 15 amino acids long. Germline trimming cut 0 bases from V and 2 bases from J; bases unmatched to any gene: 2. Profiling relied on immunoSEQ multiplex PCR, and the TCRdb table lists in-frame clones only, not all of them. Among approximately 50,000 clones listed, 80% to 95% were seen once. The receptor's source is a female donor in good health, enrolled as a control in a pregnancy study. The V call is TRBV6-1, the J call TRBJ2-3, with 7 bases identical to TRBD2. Specimen: CD4+ T cells from peripheral blood mononuclear cells, collected after pregnancy. The CDR3 reads CASSEATSVTDTQYF. For the CDR3, the DNA is TGTGCCAGCAGTGAAGCTACTAGCGTCACAGATACGCAGTATTTT.